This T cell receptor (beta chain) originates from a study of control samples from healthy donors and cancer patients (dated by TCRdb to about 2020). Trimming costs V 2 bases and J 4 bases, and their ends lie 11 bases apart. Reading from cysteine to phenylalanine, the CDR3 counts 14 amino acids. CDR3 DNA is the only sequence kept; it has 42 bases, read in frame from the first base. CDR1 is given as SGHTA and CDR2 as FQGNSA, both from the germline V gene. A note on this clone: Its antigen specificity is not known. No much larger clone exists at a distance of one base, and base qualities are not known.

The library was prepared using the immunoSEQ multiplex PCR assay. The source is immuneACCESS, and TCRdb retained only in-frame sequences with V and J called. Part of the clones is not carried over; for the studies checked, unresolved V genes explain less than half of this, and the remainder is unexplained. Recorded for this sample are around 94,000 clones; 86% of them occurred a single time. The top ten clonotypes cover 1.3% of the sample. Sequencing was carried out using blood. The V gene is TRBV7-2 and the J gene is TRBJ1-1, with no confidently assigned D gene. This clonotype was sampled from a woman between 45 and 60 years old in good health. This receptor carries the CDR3 CASSLMRSGTEAFF. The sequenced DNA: TGTGCCAGCAGCTTAATGAGGTCCGGCACTGAAGCTTTCTTT.